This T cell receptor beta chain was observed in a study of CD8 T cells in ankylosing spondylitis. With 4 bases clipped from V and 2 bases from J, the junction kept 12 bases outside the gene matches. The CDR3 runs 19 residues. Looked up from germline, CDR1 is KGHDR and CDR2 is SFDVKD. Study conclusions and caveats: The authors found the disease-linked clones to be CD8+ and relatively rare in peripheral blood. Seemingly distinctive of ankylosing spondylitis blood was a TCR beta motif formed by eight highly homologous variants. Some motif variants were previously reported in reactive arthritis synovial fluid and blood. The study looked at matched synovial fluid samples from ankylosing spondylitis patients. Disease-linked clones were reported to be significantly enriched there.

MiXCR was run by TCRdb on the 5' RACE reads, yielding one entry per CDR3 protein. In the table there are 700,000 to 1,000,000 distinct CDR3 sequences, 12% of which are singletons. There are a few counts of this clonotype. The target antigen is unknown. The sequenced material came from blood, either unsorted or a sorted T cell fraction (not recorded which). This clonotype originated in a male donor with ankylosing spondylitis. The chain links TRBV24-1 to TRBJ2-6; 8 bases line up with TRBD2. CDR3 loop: CATSDPRGGELAGANVLTF. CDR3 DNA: TGTGCCACCAGTGACCCCCGGGGGGGCGAACTCGCTGGGGCCAACGTCCTGACTTTC.